These 16 T cell receptor beta chains were sequenced from one sample in a study of T cells in Graves' hyperthyroidism and ophthalmopathy. Amplification of TCR beta CDR3 regions was performed using RNA transcripts as template. First-round RT-PCR targeting the TCR CDR3 was performed with the HTBI primer set. TCRdb fed the multiplex PCR reads into MiXCR, producing one record per CDR3 protein. The data hold 250,000 to 300,000 distinct CDR3 sequences, with approximately 13% observed a single time. Sequenced input: blood. These receptors all stem from a woman aged 40 to 50 with Graves' hyperthyroidism.

This clonotype was detected ten times or more. The genes are TRBV7-9 and TRBJ2-7; the match to TRBD2 covers 9 bases. The CDR3 runs to 14 residues. V was pared by 5 bases and J by 3 bases, with 5 bases of the junction left unmatched. Germline V gives CDR1 SEHNR, CDR2 FQNEAQ (reference sequence). The CDR3 DNA follows: TGTGCCAGCAGCCTGCCGACTAGCGGCTACGAGCAGTACTTC. The encoded protein is CASSLPTSGYEQYF.

This clonotype was recorded at least ten times. The chain uses TRBV7-9 and TRBJ2-7; 8 nucleotides align to TRBD1. Looked up from germline, CDR1 is SEHNR and CDR2 is FQNEAQ (reference sequence). V lost 5 bases to trimming and J lost 7 bases; unmatched junction nucleotides: 16. CDR3 size: 16 residues. In DNA form, the CDR3 reads TGTGCCAGCAGCCTGGGTCCCGGACAGGGTATCGAGGAGCAGTACTTC. Encoded protein: CASSLGPGQGIEEQYF. Full variable domain (rest looked up from reference TRBV7-9 and TRBJ2-7): DTGVSQNPRHKITKRGQNVTFRCDPISEHNRLYWYRQTLGQGPEFLTYFQNEAQLEKSRLLSDRFSAERPKGSFSTLEIQRTEQGDSAMYLCASSLGPGQGIEEQYFGPGTRLTVT.

This rearrangement joins TRBV24-1 to TRBJ2-1; possibly TRBD2 for D (5 bases). Trimming took 5 bases from V and 9 from J, leaving 7 bases between them. The CDR3 totals 11 residues. Germline-derived CDR1 and CDR2 are KGHDR and SFDVKD. The CDR3 spells CATSVGGEQFF. The CDR3, as DNA: TGTGCCACCAGTGTTGGAGGTGAGCAGTTCTTC.

The gene calls are TRBV5-1 and TRBJ1-1; 7 bases match TRBD1. Unmatched junction bases numbered 9, after V lost 1 base and J lost 3 bases. Per the germline V gene, CDR1 is SGHRS and CDR2 is YFSETQ. This CDR3 region has 16 residues. In DNA form, the CDR3 reads TGCGCCAGCAGCTTGTGGGTAGGGGGCGTAGACACTGAAGCTTTCTTT. Its translation: CASSLWVGGVDTEAFF. The full variable domain, with the rest looked up from reference TRBV5-1 and TRBJ1-1, is KAGVTQTPRYLIKTRGQQVTLSCSPISGHRSVSWYQQTPGQGLQFLFEYFSETQRNKGNFPGRFSGRQFSNSRSEMNVSTLELGDSALYLCASSLWVGGVDTEAFFGQGTRLTVV.

This clonotype occurred many times. The chain has TRBV2 and TRBJ1-5; 7 bases line up with TRBD1. The CDR3 consists of 14 residues. From germline, CDR1 is SNHLY and CDR2 FYNNEI. With V trimmed by 6 bases and J by 7 bases, 9 bases remained unmatched. DNA for the CDR3: TGTGCCAGCAGACTAGACAGGGCGGAGCAGCCCCAGCATTTT. Its protein is CASRLDRAEQPQHF.

The sample holds many counts of this clonotype. This sequence joins TRBV20-1 and TRBJ1-1; 8 nucleotides align to TRBD1. CDR1 and CDR2 (germline): DFQATT, SNEGSKA (reference sequence). The CDR3 sequence is 11 residues long. Trimming at V came to 6 bases and at J to 7 bases, leaving 4 bases not matched to a gene. CDR3 protein: CSARTGFEAFF. The CDR3 DNA sequence: TGCAGTGCCAGGACAGGGTTTGAAGCTTTCTTT.

This clonotype was seen many times. The chain couples TRBV12-3 or TRBV12-4 to TRBJ2-7; D unclear. This CDR3 has 11 amino acids. V was pared by 5 bases and J by 3 bases, with 5 bases between. DNA for the CDR3: TGTGCCAGCAGTAAGAGCTACGAGCAGTACTTC. Protein sequence: CASSKSYEQYF.

The chain employs TRBV13 and TRBJ1-1, with TRBD1 matching over 8 bases. The CDR3 consists of 15 residues. The germline CDR1 and CDR2 sequences are PRHDT and FYEKMQ (reference sequence). The ends lost 5 bases at V and 4 bases at J; junction bases unmatched: 9. CDR3 nucleotides: TGTGCCAGCAGCCCGCGCCCAGGGGGCTTCACTGAAGCTTTCTTT. Its translation is CASSPRPGGFTEAFF.

The chain combines TRBV7-3 with TRBJ2-3; 8 positions agree with TRBD1. V lost 3 bases to trimming and J lost 8 bases; unmatched junction nucleotides: 10. This CDR3 has 15 residues. Germline CDR1 reads SGHTA; CDR2 reads FQGTGA. CDR3 sequence reads: CASSLTGAPYGTQYF. CDR3 sequence (DNA): TGTGCCAGCAGCTTGACAGGGGCTCCCTACGGTACGCAGTATTTT.

This clonotype was counted at least ten times. V and J are TRBV3-1 and TRBJ2-7; a weak D match, TRBD1 (5 bases). Trimming stripped 7 bases from V and 3 bases from J, with 16 bases between. This CDR3 comprises 14 residues. Per germline, CDR1 LGHDT and CDR2 YNNKEL (reference sequence). CDR3 sequence: CASTPDTSNYEQYF. The DNA for the CDR3 is TGTGCCAGCACCCCGGACACCTCAAACTACGAGCAGTACTTC.

This clonotype came up many times. The CDR3 nucleotides are TGTGCCAGCACCGTAAGCGGGGGCCCGTACAATGAGCAGTTCTTC. Amino acid sequence: CASTVSGGPYNEQFF. The chain joins TRBV12-3 or TRBV12-4 to TRBJ2-1; 8 bases match TRBD2. After removal of 7 bases from V and 4 bases from J, the junction contained 9 bases not matched to a gene. This CDR3 spans 15 amino acids.

V gene TRBV30 combines with J gene TRBJ2-7; D is ambiguous. With 1 base removed from V and 1 base from J, the gap between germline ends came to 5 bases. Looked up from germline, CDR1 is GTSNPN and CDR2 is SVGIG (reference sequence). This CDR3 is built from 12 residues. The chain's CDR3 is CAWSAHSYEQYF. CDR3 in DNA: TGTGCCTGGAGTGCCCATTCCTACGAGCAGTACTTC.

This clonotype was found many times. V and J are TRBV29-1 and TRBJ2-7; maybe TRBD2 (6 bases). Germline CDR1 reads SQVTM; CDR2 reads ANQGSEA. Trimming took off 4 bases at V and 0 bases at J, with 10 bases between the two ends. This CDR3 has 13 amino acids. The CDR3 reads CSVGRGISYEQYF. Here the CDR3 DNA reads TGCAGCGTTGGGCGCGGGATCTCCTACGAGCAGTACTTC.

This sequence joins TRBV10-3 and TRBJ2-7, with D tentatively TRBD1 (6 bases). This CDR3 spans 14 amino acids. The V end lost 6 bases, the J end lost 3 bases, and 15 bases lay between the germline ends. Per germline, CDR1 ENHRY and CDR2 SYGVKD. CDR3 protein: CAISSGTTGYEQYF. The CDR3 nucleotides are TGTGCCATCAGCTCCGGGACAACGGGCTACGAGCAGTACTTC.

This clonotype was found many times. V and J are TRBV12-3 or TRBV12-4 and TRBJ2-7; D could derive from TRBD1 or TRBD2 (5 bases each). Trimming left V 6 bases short and J 4 bases short, with 22 bases between. CDR3 size: 16 residues. CDR3 DNA sequence: TGTGCCAGCAGCCCATTTTCGGGACCAGGTCAATACGAGCAGTACTTC. Translating it yields CASSPFSGPGQYEQYF.

This clonotype was counted a few times. The V gene is TRBV14, the J gene TRBJ2-5, with D possibly called TRBD1 or TRBD2 (5 bases each). The CDR3 spans 16 residues. Between the trimmed V and J ends, which lost 1 base and 4 bases, there was a span of 16 bases. Germline loops: CDR1 SGHDN, CDR2 FVKESK. CDR3 protein: CASSQGENSGGETQYF. DNA of the CDR3: TGTGCCAGCAGCCAAGGGGAAAACAGTGGGGGAGAGACCCAGTACTTC.